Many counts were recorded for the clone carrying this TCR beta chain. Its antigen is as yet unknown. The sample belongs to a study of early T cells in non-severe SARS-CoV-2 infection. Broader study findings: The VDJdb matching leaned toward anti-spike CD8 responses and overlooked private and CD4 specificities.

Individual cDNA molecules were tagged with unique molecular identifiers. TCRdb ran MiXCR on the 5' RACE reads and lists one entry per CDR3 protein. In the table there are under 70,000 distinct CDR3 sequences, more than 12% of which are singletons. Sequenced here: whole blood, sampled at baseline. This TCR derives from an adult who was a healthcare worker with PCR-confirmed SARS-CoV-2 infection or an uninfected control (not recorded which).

CDR3 sequence reads: CASSASGNGKNIQYF. The CDR3 DNA sequence: TGTGCCAGCAGTGCAAGCGGGAATGGCAAAAACATTCAGTACTTC. The rearrangement joins TRBV2 to TRBJ2-4, with 7 bases aligning to TRBD2. This CDR3 is 15 amino acids long. Germline loops: CDR1 SNHLY, CDR2 FYNNEI. J was trimmed by 3 bases and V by 4 bases; bases with no gene match: 6.